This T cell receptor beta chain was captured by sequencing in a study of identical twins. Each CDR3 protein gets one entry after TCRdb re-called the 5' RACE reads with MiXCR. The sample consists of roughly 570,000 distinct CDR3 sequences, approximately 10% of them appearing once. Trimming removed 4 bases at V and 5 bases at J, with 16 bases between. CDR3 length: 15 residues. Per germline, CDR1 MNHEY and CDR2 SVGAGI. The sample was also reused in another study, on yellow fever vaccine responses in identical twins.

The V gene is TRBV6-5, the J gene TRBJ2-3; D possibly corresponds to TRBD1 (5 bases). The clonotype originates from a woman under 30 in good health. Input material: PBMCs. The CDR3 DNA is TGTGCCAGCAGTTTTCTCGGTGGACACCGAGATACGCAGTATTTT. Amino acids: CASSFLGGHRDTQYF.